This T cell receptor (beta chain) was sequenced for a study of control samples from healthy donors and cancer patients. TCRdb's copy holds only in-frame clones and misses some; the assay was immunoSEQ multiplex PCR. The clone table shows around 190,000 clones, with the ten largest holding around 2%. CDR1 SGDLS and CDR2 YYNGEE come from the germline V gene. V was cut by 4 bases and J by 8 bases, with 9 bases left in between. The CDR3 contains 12 residues. The chain is built from TRBV9 and TRBJ2-2; TRBD1 is a possible D gene (6 bases). Sequenced material: blood. The clonotype was recovered from a woman aged 25 to 39 in good health. The CDR3 region is CASSRGQGELFF. In DNA, the CDR3 is TGTGCCAGCAGCCGAGGACAGGGGGAGCTGTTTTTT.